Presented here are 2 T cell receptor beta chains from one specimen sequenced in a study of cytomegalovirus exposure and HLA in healthy donors. Primers: 60 Vbeta forward and 13 Jbeta reverse. TCRdb keeps only in-frame clones here, not all; method: immunoSEQ multiplex PCR. Of some 130,000 clones listed, about three quarters were seen once; the top ten hold around 3.6%. Sequencing was done on a sample of PBMCs. The receptor set was obtained from a male donor in good health and CMV-seronegative.

J is TRBJ2-6 and V is TRBV29-1, with 7 bases aligning to TRBD1. Germline V gene data show CDR1 as SQVTM and CDR2 as ANQGSEA. The CDR3 is 17 residues long. V lost 5 bases, J lost 0 bases, and 10 bases stayed unmatched. CDR3 loop: CSVRIWGQISGANVLTF. In DNA form, the CDR3 reads TGCAGCGTTCGCATTTGGGGACAGATCTCTGGGGCCAACGTCCTGACTTTC.

V gene TRBV10-3 combines with J gene TRBJ1-5, with TRBD1 as a possible D gene (5 bases). Germline CDR1 and CDR2: ENHRY and SYGVKD. V shed 6 bases and J shed 11 bases, with 11 bases lying between them. This CDR3 region has 11 residues. The DNA of the CDR3 is TGTGCCATCAGCGGAGGGGCGGCCCAGCATTTT. Encoded protein: CAISGGAAQHF.